This T cell receptor (beta chain) was sequenced for a study of T cells expressing NK-cell markers. Study-level background: Cells sorted as CD3+CD56+NKG2C+, CD3+CD56+NKG2C- and CD3+CD56-NKG2C+ T cells supplied the TCR beta repertoires. HCMV seropositivity characterized most of the eight sequenced donors, and seronegativity one. Findings of the study overall: Researchers report these clonotypes also headed the CD3+CD56-NKG2C+ fraction in a few donors.

The length of the CDR3 is 15 residues. Germline CDR1 is ENHRY and CDR2 is SYGVKD. Researchers built TCR beta cDNA using 5'RACE template switching with UMIs. After re-calling the 5' RACE reads, TCRdb lists one entry per CDR3 protein, DNA absent. The table for this sample gives around 550,000 distinct CDR3 sequences. In the case of this clonotype: Its specificity is unknown.

Material: blood T cells: a sorted CD56 or NKG2C T cell subset, CD4+ or CD8+ T cells, or bulk PBMC T cells (not recorded which). The clonotype originates from a man in his late teens or twenties in good health. This rearrangement joins TRBV10-3 to TRBJ2-3. CDR3 amino acids: CAIKEDKIYTDTQYF.